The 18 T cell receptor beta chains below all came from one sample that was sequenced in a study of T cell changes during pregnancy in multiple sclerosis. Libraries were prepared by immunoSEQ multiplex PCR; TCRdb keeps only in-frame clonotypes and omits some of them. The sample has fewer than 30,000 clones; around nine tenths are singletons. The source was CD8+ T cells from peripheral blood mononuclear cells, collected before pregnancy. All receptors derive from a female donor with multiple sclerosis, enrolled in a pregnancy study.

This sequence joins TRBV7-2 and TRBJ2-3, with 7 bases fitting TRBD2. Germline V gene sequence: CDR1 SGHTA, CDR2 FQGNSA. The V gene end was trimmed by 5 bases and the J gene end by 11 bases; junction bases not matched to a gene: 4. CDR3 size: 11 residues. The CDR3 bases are TGTGCCAGCAGCCTGGGAGGGTGGCAGTATTTT. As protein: CASSLGGWQYF.

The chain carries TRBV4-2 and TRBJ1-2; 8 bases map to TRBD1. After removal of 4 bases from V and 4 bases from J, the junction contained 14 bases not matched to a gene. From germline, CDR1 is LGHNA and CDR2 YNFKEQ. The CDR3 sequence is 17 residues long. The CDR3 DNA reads TGTGCCAGCAGCCCAGAGACAGGGGCGGTCCTGGTCTATGGCTACACCTTC. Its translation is CASSPETGAVLVYGYTF.

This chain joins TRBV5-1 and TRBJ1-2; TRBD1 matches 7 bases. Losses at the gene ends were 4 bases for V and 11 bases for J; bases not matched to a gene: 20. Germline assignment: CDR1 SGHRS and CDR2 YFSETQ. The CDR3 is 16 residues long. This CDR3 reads CASSLHTQGKGEFYTF. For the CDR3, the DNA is TGCGCCAGCAGCCTACATACACAGGGGAAGGGGGAATTTTACACCTTC.

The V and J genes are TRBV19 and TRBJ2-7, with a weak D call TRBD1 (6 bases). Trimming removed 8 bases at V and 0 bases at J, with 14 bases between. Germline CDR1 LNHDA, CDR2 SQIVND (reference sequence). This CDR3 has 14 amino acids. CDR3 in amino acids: CASAYRVSSYEQYF. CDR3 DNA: TGTGCCAGTGCTTACAGGGTCAGCTCCTACGAGCAGTACTTC.

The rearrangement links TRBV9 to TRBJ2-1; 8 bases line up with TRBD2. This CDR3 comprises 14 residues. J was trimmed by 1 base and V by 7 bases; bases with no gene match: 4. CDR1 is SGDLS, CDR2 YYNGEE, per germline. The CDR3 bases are TGTGCCAGCGCTCGCGGGGGGTCCTACAATGAGCAGTTCTTC. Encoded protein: CASARGGSYNEQFF.

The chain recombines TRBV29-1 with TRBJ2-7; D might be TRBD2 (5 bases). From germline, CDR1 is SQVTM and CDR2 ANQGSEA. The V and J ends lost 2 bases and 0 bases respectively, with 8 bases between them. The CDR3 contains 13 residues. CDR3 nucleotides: TGCAGCGTTGAATTGGGGAGCTCCTACGAGCAGTACTTC. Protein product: CSVELGSSYEQYF.

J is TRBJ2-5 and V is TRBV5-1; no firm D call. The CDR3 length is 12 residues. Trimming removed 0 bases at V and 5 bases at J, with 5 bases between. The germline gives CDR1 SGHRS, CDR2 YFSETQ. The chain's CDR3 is CASSLAGETQYF. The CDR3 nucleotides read TGCGCCAGCAGCTTGGCCGGGGAGACCCAGTACTTC.

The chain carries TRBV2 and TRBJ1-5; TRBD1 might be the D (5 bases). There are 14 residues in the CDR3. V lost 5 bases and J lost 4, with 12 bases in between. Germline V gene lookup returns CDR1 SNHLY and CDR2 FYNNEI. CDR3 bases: TGTGCCAGCAGTAACAGGTCCCCGAATCAGCCCCAGCATTTT. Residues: CASSNRSPNQPQHF.

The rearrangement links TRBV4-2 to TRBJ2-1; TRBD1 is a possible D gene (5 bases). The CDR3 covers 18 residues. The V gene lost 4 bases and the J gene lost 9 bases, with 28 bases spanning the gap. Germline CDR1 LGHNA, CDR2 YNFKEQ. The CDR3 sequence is CASSPGTQPLRGPSEQFF. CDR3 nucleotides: TGTGCCAGCAGCCCAGGCACTCAGCCCCTAAGGGGTCCAAGTGAGCAGTTCTTC.

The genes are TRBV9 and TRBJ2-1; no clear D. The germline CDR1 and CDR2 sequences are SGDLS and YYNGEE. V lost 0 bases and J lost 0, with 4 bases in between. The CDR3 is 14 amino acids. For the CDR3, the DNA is TGTGCCAGCAGCGTAGACGGCTCCTACAATGAGCAGTTCTTC. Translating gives CASSVDGSYNEQFF.

CDR3 protein: CASSFSTSGMTHEQFF. Written as DNA, the CDR3 is TGTGCCAGCAGCTTTTCGACTAGCGGGATGACCCATGAGCAGTTCTTC. V and J are TRBV7-9 and TRBJ2-1, with 11 bases identical to TRBD2. The CDR3 sequence is 16 residues long. CDR1 and CDR2 (germline): SEHNR, FQNEAQ (reference sequence). Trimming at V came to 3 bases and at J to 8 bases, leaving 9 bases not matched to a gene.

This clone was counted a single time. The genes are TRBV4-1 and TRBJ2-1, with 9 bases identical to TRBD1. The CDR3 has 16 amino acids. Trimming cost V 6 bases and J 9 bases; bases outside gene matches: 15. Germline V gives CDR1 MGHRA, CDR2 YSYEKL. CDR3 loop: CASSPTRDREKGEQFF. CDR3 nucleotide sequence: TGCGCCAGCAGTCCCACACGGGACAGGGAAAAAGGTGAGCAGTTCTTC.

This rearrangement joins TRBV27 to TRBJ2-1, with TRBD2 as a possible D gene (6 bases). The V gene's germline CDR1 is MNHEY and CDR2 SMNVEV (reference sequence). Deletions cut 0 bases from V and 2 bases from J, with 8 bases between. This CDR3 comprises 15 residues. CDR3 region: CASSLSRDPYNEQFF. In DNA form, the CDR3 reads TGTGCCAGCAGTTTATCGCGGGACCCCTACAATGAGCAGTTCTTC.

The CDR3 region is CASSVTQGPIPFNEQFF. CDR3 sequence (DNA): TGTGCCAGTAGTGTCACTCAGGGGCCGATTCCCTTCAATGAGCAGTTCTTC. The chain is built from TRBV19 and TRBJ2-1, with a weak D call TRBD1 (6 bases). Germline-derived CDR1 and CDR2 are LNHDA and SQIVND (reference sequence). V lost 5 bases, J lost 6 bases, and 23 bases lay in between. CDR3 size: 17 residues.

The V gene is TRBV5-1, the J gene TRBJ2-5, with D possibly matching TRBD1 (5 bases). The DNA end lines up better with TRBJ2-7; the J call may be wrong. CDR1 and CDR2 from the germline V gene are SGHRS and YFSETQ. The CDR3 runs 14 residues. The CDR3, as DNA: TGCGCCAGCAGCCCCGGACACTTATCCTACGAGCAGTACTTC. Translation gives CASSPGHLSYEQYF.

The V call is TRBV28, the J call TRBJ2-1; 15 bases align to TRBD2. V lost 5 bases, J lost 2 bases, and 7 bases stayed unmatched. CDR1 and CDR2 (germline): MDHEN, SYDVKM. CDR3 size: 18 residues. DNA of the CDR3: TGTGCCAGCAGTCCGGGACTAGCGGGAGGCCTGCCCTACAATGAGCAGTTCTTC. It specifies CASSPGLAGGLPYNEQFF.

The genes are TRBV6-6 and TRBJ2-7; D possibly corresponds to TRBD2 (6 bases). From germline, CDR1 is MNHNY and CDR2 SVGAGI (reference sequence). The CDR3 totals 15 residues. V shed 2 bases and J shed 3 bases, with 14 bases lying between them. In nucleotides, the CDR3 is TGTGCCAGCAGTTACGGAGGGCAGGGCTTCTACGAGCAGTACTTC. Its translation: CASSYGGQGFYEQYF.

CDR3 residues: CASSGEGTGELFF. The CDR3 nucleotides are TGCGCCAGCAGTGGGGAGGGCACCGGGGAGCTGTTTTTT. The chain carries TRBV10-1 and TRBJ2-2; 7 nucleotides match TRBD2. Looked up from germline, CDR1 is WNHNN and CDR2 is SYGVQD (reference sequence). The CDR3 is made up of 13 amino acids. Losses at the gene ends were 4 bases for V and 4 bases for J; bases not matched to a gene: 0.